The rows below give T cell receptor beta chains drawn from one sample of a study of T-cell reconstitution after alpha-beta-depleted transplantation in children. TCRdb reprocessed the PCR reads via MiXCR and lists one record per CDR3 protein. The table lists more than 400,000 distinct CDR3 sequences, approximately 10% of them singletons. This material consisted of PBMCs, mostly from graft donor cells, taken 180 days after TCRalphabeta/CD19-depleted stem cell transplant. These receptors originate from a female patient aged 2 to 10 who had a stem cell transplant for aplastic anemia, so the T cells may come from the graft donor. The CDR3 runs from the conserved cysteine through the conserved F or W. A D gene is named only where the DNA matches it firmly. Expanded clones are given a class, and other clones once, few, many or no size at all.

J	V	size	D	length	CDR3	DNA
TRBJ2-5	TRBV27	.	.	14	CASTKSGYQETQYF	TGTGCCAGCACAAAAAGCGGCTACCAAGAGACCCAGTACTTC
TRBJ2-5	TRBV28	many	TRBD2	13	CASTLLAEETQYF	TGTGCCAGCACCCTACTAGCGGAAGAGACCCAGTACTTC
TRBJ2-1	TRBV6-2/TRBV6-3	.	TRBD1	14	CASSRQGLGNEQFF	TGTGCCAGCAGTCGACAGGGTCTTGGCAATGAGCAGTTCTTC
TRBJ1-3	TRBV7-6	.	.	17	CASSLPAGPAAGNTIYF	TGTGCCAGCAGCTTACCGGCGGGGCCCGCCGCCGGAAACACCATATATTTT
TRBJ2-7	TRBV18	.	TRBD2	15	CASSPTLAGLYEQYF	TGTGCCAGCTCACCTACCCTAGCGGGCCTTTACGAGCAGTACTTC
TRBJ2-1	TRBV20-1	.	.	11	CSAPAELGQFF	TGCAGTGCTCCGGCAGAGTTAGGGCAGTTCTTC
TRBJ1-5	TRBV24-1	.	.	15	CATSDPGQINQPQHF	TGTGCCACCAGTGACCCCGGACAGATCAATCAGCCCCAGCATTTT
TRBJ1-2	TRBV6-9	.	.	14	CASSYSAGLEGYTF	TGTGCCAGTAGCTATTCGGCGGGGCTCGAGGGTTACACCTTC
TRBJ2-5	TRBV28	few	TRBD2	15	CASSLGASGQETQYF	TGTGCCAGCAGTTTAGGGGCTAGCGGCCAAGAGACCCAGTACTTC
TRBJ2-7	TRBV7-9	.	.	13	CASMPGVSYEQYF	TGTGCCAGCATGCCTGGAGTTTCCTACGAGCAGTACTTC
TRBJ2-3	TRBV6-5	.	TRBD2	16	CASSYGTSGSLGTQYF	TGTGCCAGCAGTTACGGGACTAGCGGGAGTCTTGGTACGCAGTATTTT
TRBJ2-4	TRBV2	few	.	10	CASSGNIQYF	TGTGCCAGCAGTGGGAACATTCAGTACTTC
TRBJ2-5	TRBV18	many	.	14	CASSPTGLQETQYF	TGTGCCAGCTCACCGACAGGCCTCCAAGAGACCCAGTACTTC
TRBJ2-7	TRBV28	few	.	14	CASSLGGRTYEQYF	TGTGCCAGCAGTTTAGGGGGACGGACCTACGAGCAGTACTTC
TRBJ2-1	TRBV5-1	many	.	15	CASSLGTDSYNEQFF	TGCGCCAGCAGCTTGGGGACCGACTCCTACAATGAGCAGTTCTTC
TRBJ2-7	TRBV29-1	few	.	13	CSVASGTSYEQYF	TGCAGCGTTGCTTCGGGGACTTCCTACGAGCAGTACTTC
TRBJ1-2	TRBV2	few	.	14	CASSGGTRPYGYTF	TGTGCCAGCAGTGGAGGGACTCGCCCCTACGGCTACACCTTC
TRBJ1-2	TRBV20-1	many	.	12	CSGGQGSDGYTF	TGCAGTGGTGGGCAGGGGAGTGATGGCTACACCTTC
TRBJ2-1	TRBV10-3	many	.	12	CAISALANEQFF	TGTGCCATCAGTGCCCTAGCCAATGAGCAGTTCTTC
TRBJ2-5	TRBV19	many	.	15	CASGHWTPSQETQYF	TGTGCCAGTGGGCATTGGACACCGTCCCAAGAGACCCAGTACTTC
TRBJ1-2	TRBV20-1	.	.	12	CSAMWQLGGYTF	TGCAGTGCTATGTGGCAGCTGGGAGGCTACACCTTC
TRBJ2-5	TRBV12-3/TRBV12-4	many	TRBD1	17	CASSLEKTGGGQETQYF	TGTGCCAGCAGTTTAGAAAAGACAGGGGGCGGACAAGAGACCCAGTACTTC
TRBJ2-5	TRBV20-1	.	.	13	CSAQTSRLETQYF	TGCAGTGCGCAAACCTCTAGGTTAGAGACCCAGTACTTC
TRBJ1-3	TRBV15	many	.	15	CATSRKIQNGNTIYF	TGTGCCACCAGCAGGAAAATCCAAAATGGAAACACCATATATTTT
TRBJ1-1	TRBV7-9	few	TRBD1	16	CASSTHRQGPNTEAFF	TGTGCCAGCAGCACGCACAGACAGGGCCCGAACACTGAAGCTTTCTTT
TRBJ2-2	TRBV11-2	few	TRBD2	19	CASSVGGTSGRLNTGELFF	TGTGCCAGCAGCGTAGGCGGGACTAGCGGGAGGCTCAACACCGGGGAGCTGTTTTTT
TRBJ2-3	TRBV6-5	few	.	15	CASSYGGIVADTQYF	TGTGCCAGCAGTTACGGCGGGATTGTTGCAGATACGCAGTATTTT
TRBJ2-5	TRBV20-1	.	.	14	CSAREVFGRETQYF	TGCAGTGCTAGAGAGGTTTTCGGGCGTGAGACCCAGTACTTC
TRBJ2-7	TRBV20-1	few	TRBD1	16	CSARDLGQGARDEQYF	TGCAGTGCTAGAGACCTCGGACAGGGGGCAAGAGACGAGCAGTACTTC
TRBJ1-1	TRBV20-1	.	.	11	CSARGVGEAFF	TGCAGTGCTAGGGGGGTTGGTGAAGCTTTCTTT
TRBJ2-1	TRBV9	many	TRBD2	15	CASSVGKAGRNEQFF	TGTGCCAGCAGCGTAGGAAAAGCGGGAAGGAATGAGCAGTTCTTC
TRBJ1-2	TRBV4-3	few	.	14	CASSQVDRLEGYTF	TGCGCCAGCAGCCAAGTTGACAGACTCGAAGGCTACACCTTC
TRBJ2-2	TRBV12-3/TRBV12-4	.	TRBD1	15	CASSPWTGDTGELFF	TGTGCCAGCAGTCCTTGGACAGGGGACACCGGGGAGCTGTTTTTT
TRBJ2-3	TRBV5-1	few	.	16	CASSPLTSTSTDTQYF	TGCGCCAGCAGCCCACTGACCAGTACTAGCACAGATACGCAGTATTTT
TRBJ2-3	TRBV29-1	few	.	13	CSVERRTGNTQYF	TGCAGCGTTGAACGGCGGACGGGGAATACGCAGTATTTT
TRBJ2-1	TRBV7-8	.	.	16	CASSLGWGSSYNEQFF	TGTGCCAGCAGCTTAGGATGGGGTAGCTCCTACAATGAGCAGTTCTTC